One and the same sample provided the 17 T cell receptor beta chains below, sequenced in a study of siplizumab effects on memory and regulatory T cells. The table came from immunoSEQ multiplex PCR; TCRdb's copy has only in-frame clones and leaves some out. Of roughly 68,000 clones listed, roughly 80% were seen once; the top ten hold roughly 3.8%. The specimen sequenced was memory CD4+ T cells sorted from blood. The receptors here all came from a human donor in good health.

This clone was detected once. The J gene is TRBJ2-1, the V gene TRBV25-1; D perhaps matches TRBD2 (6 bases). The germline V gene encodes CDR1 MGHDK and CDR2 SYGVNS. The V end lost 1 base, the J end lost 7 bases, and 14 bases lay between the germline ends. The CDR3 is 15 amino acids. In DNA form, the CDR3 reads TGTGCCAGCAGTGAATCTAAGGCGGGAAGAAATGAGCAGTTCTTC. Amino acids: CASSESKAGRNEQFF.

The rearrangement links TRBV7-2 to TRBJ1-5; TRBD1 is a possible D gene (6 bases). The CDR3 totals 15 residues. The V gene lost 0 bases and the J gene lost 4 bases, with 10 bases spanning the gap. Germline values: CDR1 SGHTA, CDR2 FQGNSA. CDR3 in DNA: TGTGCCAGCAGCTTAGCCTGGGGGGCGAATCAGCCCCAGCATTTT. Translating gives CASSLAWGANQPQHF.

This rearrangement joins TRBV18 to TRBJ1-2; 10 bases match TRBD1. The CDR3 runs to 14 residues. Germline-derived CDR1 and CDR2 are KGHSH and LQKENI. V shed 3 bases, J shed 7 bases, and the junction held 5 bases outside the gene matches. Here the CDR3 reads CASSPDRGPFGYTF. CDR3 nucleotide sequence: TGTGCCAGCTCACCCGACAGGGGGCCGTTTGGCTACACCTTC.

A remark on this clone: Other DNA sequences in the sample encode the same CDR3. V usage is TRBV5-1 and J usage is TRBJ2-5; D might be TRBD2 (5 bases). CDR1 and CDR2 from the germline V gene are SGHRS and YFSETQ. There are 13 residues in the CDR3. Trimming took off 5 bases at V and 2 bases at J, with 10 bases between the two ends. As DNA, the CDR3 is TGCGCCAGCAGGTCGGGGTTACAAGAGACCCAGTACTTC. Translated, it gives CASRSGLQETQYF.

CDR3 nucleotide sequence: TGCGCCAGCAGCCTCTCAGGGGGATCAGAAAAACTGTTTTTT. As protein: CASSLSGGSEKLFF. The V call is TRBV5-1, the J call TRBJ1-4; TRBD1 matches at 7 bases. Trimming took 4 bases from V and 8 from J; bases not matched to a gene: 8. CDR1 is SGHRS, CDR2 YFSETQ, per germline. This CDR3 is built from 14 residues.

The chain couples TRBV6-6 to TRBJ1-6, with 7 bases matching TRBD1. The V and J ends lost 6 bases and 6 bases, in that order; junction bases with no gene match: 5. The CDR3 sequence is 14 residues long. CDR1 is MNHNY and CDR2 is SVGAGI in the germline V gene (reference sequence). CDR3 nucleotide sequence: TGTGCCAGCAGCCGGACAGGTCTTAATTCACCCCTCCACTTT. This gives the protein CASSRTGLNSPLHF.

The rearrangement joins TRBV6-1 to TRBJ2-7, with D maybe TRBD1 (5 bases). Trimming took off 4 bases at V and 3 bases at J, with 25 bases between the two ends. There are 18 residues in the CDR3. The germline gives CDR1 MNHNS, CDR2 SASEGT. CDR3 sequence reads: CASSVRPLDSLVVYEQYF. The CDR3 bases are TGTGCCAGCAGTGTTAGGCCCCTTGACAGTTTGGTCGTCTACGAGCAGTACTTC.

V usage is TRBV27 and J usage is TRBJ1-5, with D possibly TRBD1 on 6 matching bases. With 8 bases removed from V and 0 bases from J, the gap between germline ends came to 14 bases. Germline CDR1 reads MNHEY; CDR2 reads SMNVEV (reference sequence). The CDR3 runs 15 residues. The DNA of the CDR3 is TGTGCCAGCTTGGACAGATCTTATAGCAATCAGCCCCAGCATTTT. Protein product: CASLDRSYSNQPQHF.

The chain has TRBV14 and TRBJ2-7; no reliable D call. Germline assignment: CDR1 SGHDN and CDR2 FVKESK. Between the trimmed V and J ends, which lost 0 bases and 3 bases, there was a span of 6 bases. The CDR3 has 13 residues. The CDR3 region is CASSQDGVYEQYF. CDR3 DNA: TGTGCCAGCAGCCAAGATGGGGTCTACGAGCAGTACTTC. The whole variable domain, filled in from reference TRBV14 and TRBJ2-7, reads EAGVTQFPSHSVIEKGQTVTLRCDPISGHDNLYWYRRVMGKEIKFLLHFVKESKQDESGMPNNRFLAERTGGTYSTLKVQPAELEDSGVYFCASSQDGVYEQYFGPGTRLTVT.

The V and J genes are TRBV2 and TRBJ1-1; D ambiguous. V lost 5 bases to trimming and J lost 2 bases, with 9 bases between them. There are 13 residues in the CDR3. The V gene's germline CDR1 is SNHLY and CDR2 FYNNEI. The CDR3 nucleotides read TGTGCCAGCAGTAACAGCCGAAACACTGAAGCTTTCTTT. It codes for CASSNSRNTEAFF.

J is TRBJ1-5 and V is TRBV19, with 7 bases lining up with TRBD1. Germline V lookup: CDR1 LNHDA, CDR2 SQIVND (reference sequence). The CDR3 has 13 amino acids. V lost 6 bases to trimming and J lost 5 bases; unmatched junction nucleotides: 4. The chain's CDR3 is CASRSTGDQPQHF. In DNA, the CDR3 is TGTGCCAGTAGATCTACAGGGGATCAGCCCCAGCATTTT.

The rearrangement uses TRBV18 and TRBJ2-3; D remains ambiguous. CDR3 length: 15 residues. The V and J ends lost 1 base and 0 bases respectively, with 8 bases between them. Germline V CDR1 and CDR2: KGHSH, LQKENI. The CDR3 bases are TGTGCCAGCTCACCACGCGGAATCAGCACAGATACGCAGTATTTT. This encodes CASSPRGISTDTQYF.

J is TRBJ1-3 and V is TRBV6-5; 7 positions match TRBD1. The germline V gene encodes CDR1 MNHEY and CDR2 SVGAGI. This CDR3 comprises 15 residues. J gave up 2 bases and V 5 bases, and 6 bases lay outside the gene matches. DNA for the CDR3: TGTGCCAGCAGTATCGACAGGGACCCTGGAAACACCATATATTTT. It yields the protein CASSIDRDPGNTIYF.

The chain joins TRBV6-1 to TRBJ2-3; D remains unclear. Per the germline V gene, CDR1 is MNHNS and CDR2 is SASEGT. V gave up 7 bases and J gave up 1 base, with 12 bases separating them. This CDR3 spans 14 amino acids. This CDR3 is CASKESAGTDTQYF. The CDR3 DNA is TGTGCCAGCAAAGAATCGGCCGGCACAGATACGCAGTATTTT.

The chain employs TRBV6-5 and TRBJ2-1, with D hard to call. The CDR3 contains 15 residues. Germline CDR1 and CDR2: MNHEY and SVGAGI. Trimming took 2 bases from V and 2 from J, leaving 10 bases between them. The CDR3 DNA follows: TGTGCCAGCAGTTACCAGCAAGCGACCTACAATGAGCAGTTCTTC. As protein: CASSYQQATYNEQFF.

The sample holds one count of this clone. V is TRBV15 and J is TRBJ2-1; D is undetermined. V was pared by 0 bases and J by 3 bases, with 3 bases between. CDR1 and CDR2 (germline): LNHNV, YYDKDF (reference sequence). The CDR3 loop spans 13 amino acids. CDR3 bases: TGTGCCACCAGCAGAGACCGCTACAATGAGCAGTTCTTC. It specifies CATSRDRYNEQFF.

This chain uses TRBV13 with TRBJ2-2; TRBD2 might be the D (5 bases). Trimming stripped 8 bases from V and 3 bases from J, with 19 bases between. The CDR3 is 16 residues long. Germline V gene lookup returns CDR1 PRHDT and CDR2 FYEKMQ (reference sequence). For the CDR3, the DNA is TGTGCCAGCGCCCCCGGAGTTAGCGCGCACACCGGGGAGCTGTTTTTT. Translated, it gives CASAPGVSAHTGELFF.